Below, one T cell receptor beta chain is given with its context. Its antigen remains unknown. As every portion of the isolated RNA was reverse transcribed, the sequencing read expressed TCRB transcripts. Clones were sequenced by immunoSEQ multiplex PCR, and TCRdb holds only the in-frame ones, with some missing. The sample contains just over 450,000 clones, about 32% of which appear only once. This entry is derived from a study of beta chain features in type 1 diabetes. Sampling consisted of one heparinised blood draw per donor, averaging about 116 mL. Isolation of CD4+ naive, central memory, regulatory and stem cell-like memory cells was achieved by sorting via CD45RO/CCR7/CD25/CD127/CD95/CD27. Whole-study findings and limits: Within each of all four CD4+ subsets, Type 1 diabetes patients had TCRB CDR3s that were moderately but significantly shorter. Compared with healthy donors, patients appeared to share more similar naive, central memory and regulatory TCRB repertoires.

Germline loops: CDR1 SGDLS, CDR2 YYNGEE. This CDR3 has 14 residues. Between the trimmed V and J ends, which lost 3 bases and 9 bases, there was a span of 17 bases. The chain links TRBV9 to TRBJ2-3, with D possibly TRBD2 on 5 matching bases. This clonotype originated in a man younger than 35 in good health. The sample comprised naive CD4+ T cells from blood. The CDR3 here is CASSALYLGETQYF. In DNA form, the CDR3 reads TGTGCCAGCAGCGCCCTGTACCTCGGGGAGACGCAGTATTTT.